This is a list of T cell receptor beta chains from one sample in a study of CD8+ T cells in alopecia areata. Measured with immunoSEQ multiplex PCR; TCRdb has only the in-frame clones, and not every one. The sample consists of 100,000 to 140,000 clones, 84% of them appearing once. The sample consisted of CD8+ T cells sorted from blood, taken at week 24, from a patient treated with tofacitinib. The source is a human donor with alopecia areata. CDR3s include the opening cysteine and the closing phenylalanine or tryptophan. Fields, in order: D gene, V gene, CDR3 protein. A D gene is named only where the DNA matches it firmly.

>-|TRBV27
CASSPQSRRETQYF
>TRBD2|TRBV4-1
CASSQTLAGAYEQYF
>TRBD1|TRBV11-2
CASSLDSGQGSYEQYF
>-|TRBV4-3
CASSQGLDGANTPWGANVLTF
>TRBD2|TRBV5-1
CASSSAGGYNEQFF
>-|TRBV4-1
CASSPAGQGEQYF
>-|TRBV4-3
CASSQVSENTGELFF
>-|TRBV6-5
CASSYSTESGANVLTF
>TRBD1|TRBV7-9
CASSSNQGEGTDTQYF
>-|TRBV5-1
CASSLGATEYGYTF
>TRBD2|TRBV7-6
CASSTLGGAIDTQYF
>-|TRBV5-4
CASRFSGGPTDTQHF
>-|TRBV10-3
CAISESKSLEQYF
>-|TRBV10-3
CAISSGAESGYTF
>TRBD1|TRBV7-9
CAGQGDYGYTF
>TRBD1|TRBV11-2
CASSLEFFGQVFSYEQYF
>TRBD2|TRBV6-6
CASSQRGTSYEQYF
>-|TRBV6-1
CASSEGPATDTEAFF
>TRBD2|TRBV6-5
CASATSGGAGEQYF
>TRBD1|TRBV5-4
CASSWGDRGPPPYNEQFF
>-|TRBV4-3
CASSQDLSSYNEQFF
>TRBD2|TRBV2
CASSDLPLAGALGGNIQYF
>TRBD2|TRBV6-5
CASSYSGGGDEQFF
>-|TRBV7-8
CASSSAGQLREQYF
>-|TRBV5-1
CASSLYGPPEQFF
>TRBD1|TRBV5-1
CASSLVSTGAVEQYF
>TRBD1|TRBV7-9
CASSWDRETETQYF
>TRBD1|TRBV15
CATSRDRGQGNEQFF
>-|TRBV5-1
CASSWGQGGNEQYF
>-|TRBV7-9
CASSLMTVYGYTF